The rows below give T cell receptor beta chains drawn from one sample of a study of blood T cell repertoires in COVID-19. This table comes from immunoSEQ multiplex PCR, and its TCRdb copy is limited to in-frame clones, with some not included. The data show fewer than 150,000 clones, with approximately 88% seen just once and 28% held by the top ten. The specimen sequenced was peripheral blood. The source is a human donor in a cohort sampled during active COVID-19. Each CDR3 is given with its conserved first and last residue. A D gene is named only where the DNA matches it firmly. Size is stated for part of the rows, as once, few or many counts, or as a class when the clone is expanded.

V gene: TRBV7-2; D gene: TRBD1; clone size: -; J gene: TRBJ1-2; CDR3 DNA: TGTGCCAGCAGCGACGACCCGACTGACAGGGGGGAAGGCTACACCTTC; CDR3 protein: CASSDDPTDRGEGYTF
V gene: TRBV6-2/TRBV6-3; D gene: -; clone size: few; J gene: TRBJ1-5; CDR3 DNA: TGTGCCAGCAGTTACAGCGGGGGGCGCAATCAGCCCCAGCATTTT; CDR3 protein: CASSYSGGRNQPQHF
V gene: TRBV5-1; D gene: TRBD2; clone size: -; J gene: TRBJ2-3; CDR3 DNA: TGCGCCAGCAGCTTGAGGGCCAGCGGGGGGTCAGATACGCAGTATTTT; CDR3 protein: CASSLRASGGSDTQYF
V gene: TRBV27; D gene: TRBD2; clone size: once; J gene: TRBJ2-3; CDR3 DNA: TGTGCCAGCAGTTTAAGAGGTAGCGGGGGCCGCACAGATACGCAGTATTTT; CDR3 protein: CASSLRGSGGRTDTQYF
V gene: TRBV27; D gene: -; clone size: -; J gene: TRBJ2-5; CDR3 DNA: TGTGCCAGCAGTTCCAAAGGGGACACCCAAGAGACCCAGTACTTC; CDR3 protein: CASSSKGDTQETQYF
V gene: TRBV7-9; D gene: TRBD1; clone size: -; J gene: TRBJ2-3; CDR3 DNA: TGTGCCAGCAGCTGGAACAGGGGGGCCACAGATACGCAGTATTTT; CDR3 protein: CASSWNRGATDTQYF
V gene: TRBV30; D gene: -; clone size: -; J gene: TRBJ2-7; CDR3 DNA: TGTGCCTGGACCCCGGGACACTCTAGCTCCTACGAGCAGTACTTC; CDR3 protein: CAWTPGHSSSYEQYF
V gene: TRBV15; D gene: -; clone size: -; J gene: TRBJ2-7; CDR3 DNA: TGTGCCACCAGCAGAGAGATAGGACAGTCCTACGAGCAGTACTTC; CDR3 protein: CATSREIGQSYEQYF
V gene: TRBV5-1; D gene: -; clone size: -; J gene: TRBJ1-2; CDR3 DNA: TGCGCCAGCACCCCAGTTGGGGGGGGTTTTGGCTACACCTTC; CDR3 protein: CASTPVGGGFGYTF
V gene: TRBV19; D gene: -; clone size: -; J gene: TRBJ1-1; CDR3 DNA: TGTGCCAGTAGTCTTCTCACAGGAGCCACTGAAGCTTTCTTT; CDR3 protein: CASSLLTGATEAFF
V gene: TRBV3-1/TRBV3-2; D gene: -; clone size: -; J gene: TRBJ2-7; CDR3 DNA: TGTGCCAGCAGCGAAGCCACCGGGGGGCCCTCCCTTTACGAGCAGTACTTC; CDR3 protein: CASSEATGGPSLYEQYF
V gene: TRBV15; D gene: TRBD1; clone size: once; J gene: TRBJ2-1; CDR3 DNA: TGTGCCACCAGCAGAGCCCTGACAGGGGACTTTCTCAATGAGCAGTTCTTC; CDR3 protein: CATSRALTGDFLNEQFF
V gene: TRBV7-3; D gene: TRBD2; clone size: few; J gene: TRBJ2-3; CDR3 DNA: TGTGCCAGCAGCCAGGGGACTAGCGGAGCCACAGATACGCAGTATTTT; CDR3 protein: CASSQGTSGATDTQYF